The rows below give T cell receptor beta chains drawn from one sample of a study of long-term antiretroviral therapy in people with HIV. Sequencing was performed with immunoSEQ multiplex PCR; in TCRdb, only in-frame clones are kept and a portion is missing. The top ten hold roughly 4.7% of the sample, which has some 16,000 clones, 75% to 85% seen once. Sequences were derived from unsorted PBMCs, sampled 0.1 years before starting antiretroviral therapy. These receptors all come from a man between 18 and 29 years old with HIV. The conserved cysteine and the conserved F or W are not part of the CDR3 here. Each record gives: D gene, clone size, V gene, CDR3 protein. A D gene is named only where the DNA matches it firmly. Rows give clone size only sometimes, using once, few, many, or a class for an expanded clone.

>.|once|TRBV4-1
ASSQDKGTGAGANYGYT
>TRBD2|.|TRBV6-4
ASSGTSGGANEQF
>TRBD1|.|TRBV7-8
ASSTGTGVSQPQH
>TRBD1|.|TRBV5-1
ASSLEGQGTGQPQH
>.|.|TRBV5-6
ASSLGRNTEAF
>TRBD2|.|TRBV7-6
ASSSYSLAGGGEQF
>TRBD2|.|TRBV18
ASSPPELAGGRDEQF
>.|.|TRBV6-1
ASSVRGGNQPQH
>TRBD1|once|TRBV7-2
ASSSQGGYTEAF
>.|.|TRBV9
ASSFYLQGSYNEQF
>.|few|TRBV4-1
ASSQDSGANTEAF
>.|.|TRBV7-2
ASSLAGTDNEQF
>TRBD2|once|TRBV6-1
ASSEVLAGDSYEQY
>.|.|TRBV6-6
ASSYTRDAEAF
>TRBD2|.|TRBV10-3
AIRWTSGETQY
>TRBD1|.|TRBV5-1
ASSPQGAGANVLT
>TRBD1|.|TRBV7-8
ASSSASRQGAEQY
>.|medium-sized|TRBV19
ASRVAGGSNQPQH
>.|.|TRBV4-2
ASSQDGGVGTEAF
>TRBD2|few|TRBV6-5
ASSYSSRGYEQY
>.|.|TRBV2
ASSPQVNYGYT
>.|once|TRBV28
ASSFLTYEQY
>.|.|TRBV5-4
ASSQTSRGNSNQPQH
>.|.|TRBV2
ASRQGSNNQPQH
>TRBD2|.|TRBV4-3
ASSQSPTSGWEQY
>TRBD1|once|TRBV5-6
ASSLLPGQGGNSPLH
>.|.|TRBV11-2
ASSLDGSSGNTIY
>.|.|TRBV28
ASSRTSYEQY
>.|.|TRBV7-9
ASSRETDPYSGANVLT
>TRBD2|.|TRBV7-9
ASRRTSGLSTDTQY
>TRBD2|.|TRBV9
ASSVVVSGYNEQF
>.|.|TRBV29-1
SVGRAPAEKLF
>TRBD1|.|TRBV6-5
ASSYGPTGPTGELF
>.|.|TRBV5-6
ASSLGTGSGAQH
>TRBD1|.|TRBV5-1
ASSFTGVLSETQY
>TRBD1|.|TRBV2
ASTSRNGQGPYEQY
>.|.|TRBV5-6
ASSWGANQPQH
>TRBD2|.|TRBV5-1
ASSLGRTSGGEKPREAQY
>.|large|TRBV19
ASSFLRTEAF
>.|.|TRBV19
ASSMAETLSGANVLT
>.|once|TRBV20-1
SAPKYGYT
>.|.|TRBV14
ASSQGSWELQTQY
>TRBD2|.|TRBV25-1
ASSITQQTSGGGDTQY
>TRBD2|.|TRBV7-8
ASSNRSPSGAYNEQF
>.|.|TRBV5-1
ASSLGQSYEQY
>.|.|TRBV7-7
ASSLEEGTEAF
>TRBD1|.|TRBV5-5
ASSTRQGAAYEQY
>.|.|TRBV11-2
ASSLNPLGTLDEQF
>.|.|TRBV28
ASSHPKGVDTEAF
>.|medium-sized|TRBV9
ASSVTAWGDQPQH
>.|.|TRBV11-2
ASSRAPGEYEEQY
>.|.|TRBV20-1
SASIPREQF
>TRBD1|.|TRBV19
ATQQGAWEQF
>TRBD2|few|TRBV28
ASSFSGGYNEQF